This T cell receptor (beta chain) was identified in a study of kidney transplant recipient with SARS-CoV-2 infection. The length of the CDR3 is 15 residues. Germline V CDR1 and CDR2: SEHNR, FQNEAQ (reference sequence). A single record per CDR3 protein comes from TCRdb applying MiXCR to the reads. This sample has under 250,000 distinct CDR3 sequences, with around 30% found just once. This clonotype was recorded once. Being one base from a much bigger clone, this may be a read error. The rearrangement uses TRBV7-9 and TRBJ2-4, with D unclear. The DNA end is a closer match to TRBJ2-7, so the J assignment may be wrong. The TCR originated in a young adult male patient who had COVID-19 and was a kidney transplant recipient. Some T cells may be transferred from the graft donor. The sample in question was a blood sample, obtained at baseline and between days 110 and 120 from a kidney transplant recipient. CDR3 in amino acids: CASIPDRVSVREQYF. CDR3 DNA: TGTGCCAGCATCCCCGACCGGGTTTCTGTTCGCGAGCAGTACTTC.